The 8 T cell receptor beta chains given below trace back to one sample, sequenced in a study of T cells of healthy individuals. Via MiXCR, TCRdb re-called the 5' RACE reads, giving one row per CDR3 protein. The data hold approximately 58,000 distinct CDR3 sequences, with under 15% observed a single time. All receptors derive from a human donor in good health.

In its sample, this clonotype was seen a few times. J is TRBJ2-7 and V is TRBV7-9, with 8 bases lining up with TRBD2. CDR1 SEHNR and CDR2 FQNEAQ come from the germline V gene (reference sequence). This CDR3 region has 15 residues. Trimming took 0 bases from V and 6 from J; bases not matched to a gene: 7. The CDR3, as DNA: TGTGCCAGCAGCTTAGCAAGTCCCGGGACTAGCGAGCAGTACTTC. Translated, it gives CASSLASPGTSEQYF.

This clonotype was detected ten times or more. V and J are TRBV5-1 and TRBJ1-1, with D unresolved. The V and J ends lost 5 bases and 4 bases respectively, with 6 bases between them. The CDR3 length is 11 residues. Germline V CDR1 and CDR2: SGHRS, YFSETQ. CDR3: CASRGGTEAFF. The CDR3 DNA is TGCGCCAGCAGAGGCGGCACTGAAGCTTTCTTT.

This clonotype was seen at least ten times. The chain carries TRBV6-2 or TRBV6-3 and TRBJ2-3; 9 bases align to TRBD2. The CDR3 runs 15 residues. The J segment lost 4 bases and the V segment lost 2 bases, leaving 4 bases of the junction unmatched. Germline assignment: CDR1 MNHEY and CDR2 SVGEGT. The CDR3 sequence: CASSYPSGISDTQYF. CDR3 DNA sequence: TGTGCCAGCAGTTACCCTAGCGGGATATCAGATACGCAGTATTTT.

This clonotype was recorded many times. Here the CDR3 reads CAISEVLGSSTEAFF. The CDR3 DNA follows: TGTGCCATCAGTGAGGTCCTGGGCAGTAGCACTGAAGCTTTCTTT. The chain joins TRBV10-3 to TRBJ1-1, with D unresolved. Trimming took off 2 bases at V and 4 bases at J, with 14 bases between the two ends. This CDR3 is 15 amino acids long. The germline V gene encodes CDR1 ENHRY and CDR2 SYGVKD.

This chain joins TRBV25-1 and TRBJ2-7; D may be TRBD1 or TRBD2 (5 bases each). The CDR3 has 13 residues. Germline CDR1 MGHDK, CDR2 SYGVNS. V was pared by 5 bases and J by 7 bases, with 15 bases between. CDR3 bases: TGTGCCAGCAGTTCTGGGGGTGCCGGGGAGCAGTACTTC. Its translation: CASSSGGAGEQYF.

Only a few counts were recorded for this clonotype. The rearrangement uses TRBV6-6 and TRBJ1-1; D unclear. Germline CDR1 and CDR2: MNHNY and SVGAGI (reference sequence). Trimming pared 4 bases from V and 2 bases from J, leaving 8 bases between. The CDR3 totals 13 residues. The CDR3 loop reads CASSSRPNTEAFF. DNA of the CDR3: TGTGCCAGCAGTTCCCGGCCCAACACTGAAGCTTTCTTT.

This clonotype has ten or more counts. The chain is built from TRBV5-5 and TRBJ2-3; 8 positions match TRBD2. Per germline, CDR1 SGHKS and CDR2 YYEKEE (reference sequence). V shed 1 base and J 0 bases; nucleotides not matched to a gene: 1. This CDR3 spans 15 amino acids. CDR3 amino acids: CASSLPSGSTDTQYF. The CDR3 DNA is TGTGCCAGCAGCTTGCCTAGCGGGAGCACAGATACGCAGTATTTT.

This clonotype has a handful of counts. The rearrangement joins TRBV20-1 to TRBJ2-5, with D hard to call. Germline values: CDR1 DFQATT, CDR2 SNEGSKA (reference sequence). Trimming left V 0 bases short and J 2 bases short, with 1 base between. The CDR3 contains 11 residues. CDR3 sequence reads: CSARDQETQYF. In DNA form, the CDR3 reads TGCAGTGCTAGAGATCAAGAGACCCAGTACTTC.